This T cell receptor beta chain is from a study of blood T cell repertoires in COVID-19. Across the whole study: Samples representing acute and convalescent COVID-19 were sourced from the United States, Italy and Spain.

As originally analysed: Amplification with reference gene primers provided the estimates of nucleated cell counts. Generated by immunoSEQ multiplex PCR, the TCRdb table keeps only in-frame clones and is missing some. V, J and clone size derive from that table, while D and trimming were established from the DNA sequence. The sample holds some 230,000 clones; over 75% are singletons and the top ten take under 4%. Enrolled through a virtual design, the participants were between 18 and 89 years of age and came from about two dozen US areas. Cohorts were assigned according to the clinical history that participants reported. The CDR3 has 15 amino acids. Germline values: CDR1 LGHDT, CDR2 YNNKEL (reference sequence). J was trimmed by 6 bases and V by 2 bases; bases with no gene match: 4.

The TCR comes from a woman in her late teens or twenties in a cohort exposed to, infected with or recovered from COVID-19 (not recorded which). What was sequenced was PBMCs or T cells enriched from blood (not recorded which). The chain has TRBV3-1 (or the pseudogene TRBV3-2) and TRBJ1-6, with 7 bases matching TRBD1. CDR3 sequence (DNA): TGTGCCAGCAGCCAACAGGGGGTGGGTAATTCACCCCTCCACTTT. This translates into CASSQQGVGNSPLHF.